What follows are 10 T cell receptor beta chains derived from one specimen sequenced in a study of T cell responses to AZD1222 COVID-19 vaccine. Measured with immunoSEQ multiplex PCR; TCRdb has only the in-frame clones, and not every one. Among some 110,000 clones listed, 80% to 90% were seen once. The material sequenced was peripheral blood, taken on day 0 of AZD1222 vaccination. The receptors originated from an adult in good health.

The chain combines TRBV18 with TRBJ1-4; D not certain. The CDR3 runs to 13 residues. The germline V gene has CDR1 KGHSH and CDR2 LQKENI. Trimming shortened V by 4 bases and J by 7 bases, and 10 bases separated the two germline ends. CDR3 sequence: CASSQGIVEKLFF. Here the CDR3 DNA reads TGTGCCAGCTCACAAGGGATCGTTGAAAAACTGTTTTTT.

The rearrangement links TRBV28 to TRBJ1-4; a possible D gene is TRBD1 (6 bases). This CDR3 has 12 amino acids. The ends were cut back, 6 bases at V and 7 bases at J, with 9 bases in the middle. Per the germline V gene, CDR1 is MDHEN and CDR2 is SYDVKM. The CDR3 region has the DNA TGTGCCAGCAGCAGGGGCAGTGAAAAACTGTTTTTT. Residues: CASSRGSEKLFF.

V and J are TRBV5-5 and TRBJ2-7; 9 nucleotides agree with TRBD1. The junction had 4 bases not matched to a gene; V was cut back by 0 bases and J by 3 bases. The CDR3 covers 15 residues. Germline V gene sequence: CDR1 SGHKS, CDR2 YYEKEE (reference sequence). CDR3 region: CASSLVPGQGYEQYF. The CDR3 DNA reads as TGTGCCAGCAGCTTGGTCCCGGGACAGGGCTACGAGCAGTACTTC.

This chain links TRBV6-5 with TRBJ2-7, with 9 bases fitting TRBD1. This CDR3 contains 15 residues. Trimming removed 7 bases from V and 2 bases from J; junction bases left unmatched: 9. CDR1 and CDR2 (germline): MNHEY, SVGAGI. Written as DNA, the CDR3 is TGTGCCAGCACCGCTAGGGACAGGGAAACCTACGAGCAGTACTTC. Translated, it gives CASTARDRETYEQYF.

The J gene is TRBJ2-5, the V gene TRBV3-1 (or the pseudogene TRBV3-2); a weak D match, TRBD1 (5 bases). This CDR3 spans 17 amino acids. The V end lost 2 bases, the J end lost 1 base, and 17 bases lay between the germline ends. Per the germline V gene, CDR1 is LGHDT and CDR2 is YNNKEL (reference sequence). CDR3 coding DNA: TGTGCCAGCAGCCAATTTAAGCAGGGAATTTTCCAAGAGACCCAGTACTTC. This translates into CASSQFKQGIFQETQYF.

The CDR3 DNA sequence: TGTGCCAGCAGTTTCGACAGGATGGGTAGGGCCGGGGAGCTGTTTTTT. Residues: CASSFDRMGRAGELFF. V gene TRBV27 combines with J gene TRBJ2-2; a possible D gene is TRBD1 (6 bases). The CDR3 contains 16 residues. The germline V gene encodes CDR1 MNHEY and CDR2 SMNVEV (reference sequence). V lost 3 bases, J lost 6 bases, and 17 bases lay in between.

The chain has TRBV20-1 and TRBJ1-2, with D possibly matching TRBD1 (5 bases). This CDR3 has 10 residues. Trimming pared 5 bases from V and 8 bases from J, leaving 9 bases between. The germline V gene has CDR1 DFQATT and CDR2 SNEGSKA (reference sequence). This CDR3 is CSAGTDGYTF. CDR3 nucleotide sequence: TGCAGTGCTGGGACGGACGGCTACACCTTC.

The CDR3 loop is CASSPGQGAINEKLFF. For the CDR3, the DNA is TGCGCCAGCAGCCCTGGACAGGGGGCAATTAATGAAAAACTGTTTTTT. The chain has TRBV5-1 and TRBJ1-4; 11 positions agree with TRBD1. The CDR3 spans 16 residues. Germline lookup yields CDR1 SGHRS and CDR2 YFSETQ. The trim removed 4 bases at V and 4 bases at J, leaving 6 bases unmatched.

The chain carries TRBV5-5 and TRBJ2-1, with TRBD2 as a possible D gene (5 bases). Germline values: CDR1 SGHKS, CDR2 YYEKEE (reference sequence). V was trimmed by 0 bases and J by 13 bases, leaving 11 bases between them. The CDR3 loop spans 12 amino acids. DNA for the CDR3: TGTGCCAGCAGCTTGGGAGGGTTTGACCAGTTCTTC. It yields the protein CASSLGGFDQFF.

The chain carries TRBV27 and TRBJ1-4, with no clear D. This CDR3 is 14 amino acids long. Germline V gene data show CDR1 as MNHEY and CDR2 as SMNVEV (reference sequence). V lost 3 bases, J lost 0 bases, and 5 bases lay in between. CDR3 nucleotide sequence: TGTGCCAGCAGTTTTGATTCAACTAATGAAAAACTGTTTTTT. Protein sequence: CASSFDSTNEKLFF.